What follows are 20 T cell receptor beta chains derived from one specimen sequenced in a study of CD8 T cells in Susac syndrome. An amount of RNA that ranged from roughly 0.45 to 1 ug was reverse transcribed with random hexamers. Via MiXCR, TCRdb re-called the immunoSEQ multiplex PCR reads, giving one row per CDR3 protein. The sample includes 150,000 to 200,000 distinct CDR3 sequences, around 94% seen only once; the top ten take almost 0.095%. The sequencing sample was made of CD4+ T cells from PBMCs. The source of these receptors is a human donor with multiple sclerosis.

The J gene is TRBJ2-7, the V gene TRBV28, with 9 bases fitting TRBD1. After removal of 5 bases from V and 5 bases from J, the junction contained 10 bases not matched to a gene. This CDR3 is built from 15 residues. The germline gives CDR1 MDHEN, CDR2 SYDVKM. The CDR3 nucleotides read TGTGCCAGCAGTCCCCCGGGACAGGGTTTCCACGAGCAGTACTTC. Translated: CASSPPGQGFHEQYF.

The chain links TRBV3-1 to TRBJ2-5; 12 nucleotides line up with TRBD2. V gave up 4 bases and J gave up 5 bases; unmatched junction bases: 8. Germline values: CDR1 LGHDT, CDR2 YNNKEL (reference sequence). The CDR3 totals 16 residues. CDR3 bases: TGTGCCAGCAGCCCCAGAAGACTAGCGGGAGTGGAGACCCAGTACTTC. Translation gives CASSPRRLAGVETQYF.

This rearrangement joins TRBV4-3 to TRBJ1-6; no definite D call. The length of the CDR3 is 16 residues. V was clipped by 3 bases and J by 5 bases, with 14 bases between them. Germline values: CDR1 LGHNA, CDR2 YSLEER. CDR3 residues: CASSHGSASNNSPLHF. The CDR3, as DNA: TGCGCCAGCAGCCATGGATCGGCCAGCAATAATTCACCCCTCCACTTT.

This rearrangement joins TRBV5-1 to TRBJ2-7; unclear D gene. Germline CDR1 reads SGHRS; CDR2 reads YFSETQ. This CDR3 region has 13 residues. V was clipped by 4 bases and J by 0 bases, with 8 bases between them. CDR3 amino acids: CASSDTYSYEQYF. CDR3 coding DNA: TGCGCCAGCAGCGATACTTACTCCTACGAGCAGTACTTC.

The CDR3 loop is CASSEGQGITEAFF. The DNA of the CDR3 is TGTGCCAGCAGCGAGGGACAGGGGATCACTGAAGCTTTCTTT. The V gene is TRBV7-3, the J gene TRBJ1-1; TRBD1 agrees at 10 bases. This CDR3 is 14 amino acids long. Trimming took 5 bases from V and 4 from J; bases not matched to a gene: 4. Germline V lookup: CDR1 SGHTA, CDR2 FQGTGA.

V is TRBV19 and J is TRBJ2-5; 8 bases line up with TRBD2. The CDR3 loop spans 15 amino acids. The ends lost 0 bases at V and 7 bases at J; junction bases unmatched: 7. Germline-derived CDR1 and CDR2 are LNHDA and SQIVND (reference sequence). The CDR3 DNA is TGTGCCAGTAGTATAGACCTCGCGGCGGGGGGGACCCAGTACTTC. Protein product: CASSIDLAAGGTQYF.

The V gene is TRBV5-6, the J gene TRBJ1-5, with unresolved D. V was pared by 2 bases and J by 7 bases, with 7 bases between. The CDR3 length is 12 residues. Germline CDR1 reads SGHDT; CDR2 reads YYEEEE. The CDR3 DNA follows: TGTGCCAGCAGCTTTAGGTTCCAGCCCCAGCATTTT. Its protein is CASSFRFQPQHF.

The V call is TRBV9, the J call TRBJ1-3; TRBD1 is a possible D gene (6 bases). This CDR3 comprises 14 residues. Trimming shortened V by 3 bases and J by 2 bases, and 9 bases separated the two germline ends. Germline CDR1 reads SGDLS; CDR2 reads YYNGEE. The CDR3 DNA reads as TGTGCCAGCAGCGGAGGGACAACTGGAAACACCATATATTTT. It is translated as CASSGGTTGNTIYF. Based on the CDR3 plus reference TRBV9 and TRBJ1-3, the full variable domain is DSGVTQTPKHLITATGQRVTLRCSPRSGDLSVYWYQQSLDQGLQFLIQYYNGEERAKGNILERFSAQQFPDLHSELNLSSLELGDSALYFCASSGGTTGNTIYFGEGSWLTVV.

The V gene is TRBV9, the J gene TRBJ2-1; D is unclear. Trimming cost V 0 bases and J 8 bases, with 12 bases left between them. The V gene's germline CDR1 is SGDLS and CDR2 YYNGEE. The CDR3 length is 14 residues. The CDR3 region has the DNA TGTGCCAGCAGCGTAGCAAGGGTAGGTGATGAGCAGTTCTTC. Protein sequence: CASSVARVGDEQFF.

The chain links TRBV30 to TRBJ2-7; TRBD2 is a possible D gene (6 bases). Germline-derived CDR1 and CDR2 are GTSNPN and SVGIG (reference sequence). Trimming cost V 3 bases and J 1 base, with 13 bases left between them. The CDR3 loop spans 14 amino acids. CDR3 residues: CAWSAGLPSYEQYF. The CDR3 DNA reads as TGTGCCTGGAGCGCGGGACTCCCATCCTACGAGCAGTACTTC.

This chain links TRBV5-1 with TRBJ2-1, with a possible D match to TRBD2 (6 bases). This CDR3 region has 15 residues. Trimming took off 2 bases at V and 0 bases at J, with 9 bases between the two ends. The germline CDR1 and CDR2 sequences are SGHRS and YFSETQ. CDR3: CASSFDGSSYNEQFF. DNA of the CDR3: TGCGCCAGCAGCTTTGACGGGAGCTCCTACAATGAGCAGTTCTTC.

The chain employs TRBV5-6 and TRBJ2-1; 8 bases are shared with TRBD2. V lost 5 bases to trimming and J lost 2 bases; unmatched junction nucleotides: 6. This CDR3 region has 15 residues. CDR1 is SGHDT, CDR2 YYEEEE, per germline. The CDR3 loop reads CASRFAGGPYNEQFF. The DNA for the CDR3 is TGTGCCAGCAGGTTCGCGGGAGGACCCTACAATGAGCAGTTCTTC.

The V gene is TRBV15, the J gene TRBJ2-5, with D possibly being TRBD1 or TRBD2 (6 bases each). Germline CDR1 reads LNHNV; CDR2 reads YYDKDF (reference sequence). The CDR3 spans 12 residues. V was shortened by 11 bases and J by 2 bases, with 12 bases between the two germline ends. The chain's CDR3 is CAVGGSQETQYF. The CDR3 DNA reads TGTGCCGTCGGGGGCAGTCAAGAGACCCAGTACTTC. The full variable domain, rest sourced from reference TRBV15 and TRBJ2-5, is DAMVIQNPRYQVTQFGKPVTLSCSQTLNHNVMYWYQQKSSQAPKLLFHYYDKDFNNEADTPDNFQSRRPNTSFCFLDIRSPGLGDTAMYLCAVGGSQETQYFGPGTRLLVL.

The chain is built from TRBV27 and TRBJ2-7, with D possibly matching TRBD2 (6 bases). CDR1 and CDR2 (germline): MNHEY, SMNVEV (reference sequence). The length of the CDR3 is 15 residues. Trimming took 1 base from V and 3 from J, leaving 13 bases between them. The CDR3 DNA follows: TGTGCCAGCAGTTTATATAGCGGTCAAGGCTACGAGCAGTACTTC. Its protein is CASSLYSGQGYEQYF.

The chain has TRBV6-1 and TRBJ2-2, with TRBD1 identical over 10 bases. This CDR3 region has 15 residues. Unmatched junction bases numbered 3, after V lost 3 bases and J lost 5 bases. Germline CDR1 reads MNHNS; CDR2 reads SASEGT. CDR3 bases: TGTGCCAGCAGTGACAGACAGGGGGCGACCGGGGAGCTGTTTTTT. As protein: CASSDRQGATGELFF.

The gene calls are TRBV2 and TRBJ1-5; D uncertain. V was pared by 3 bases and J by 7 bases, with 7 bases between. The CDR3 has 12 amino acids. CDR1 is SNHLY and CDR2 is FYNNEI in the germline V gene. CDR3 sequence reads: CASSEGLQPQHF. The CDR3 nucleotides are TGTGCCAGCAGTGAGGGATTACAGCCCCAGCATTTT.

This chain joins TRBV12-3 or TRBV12-4 and TRBJ1-5, with unresolved D. The CDR3 extends over 13 amino acids. V was cut by 1 base and J by 4 bases, with 5 bases left in between. For the CDR3, the DNA is TGTGCCAGCAGTTTAGACCTAAATCAGCCCCAGCATTTT. Translation gives CASSLDLNQPQHF.

This clonotype was picked up one time. The V and J genes are TRBV27 and TRBJ2-5, with TRBD2 as a possible D gene (6 bases). This CDR3 is 16 amino acids long. The germline V gene has CDR1 MNHEY and CDR2 SMNVEV (reference sequence). V lost 0 bases and J 4 bases, leaving 15 bases between the germline ends. CDR3 sequence (DNA): TGTGCCAGCAGTTTATCGTATCGGGGGTTTCCAGAGACCCAGTACTTC. It translates to CASSLSYRGFPETQYF.

This clonotype was seen only once. The V gene is TRBV20-1, the J gene TRBJ1-1; tentatively, D is TRBD1 (6 bases). This CDR3 is 13 amino acids long. Germline V gene lookup returns CDR1 DFQATT and CDR2 SNEGSKA (reference sequence). V was trimmed by 7 bases and J by 3 bases, leaving 15 bases between them. The CDR3 DNA is TGCAGTGGACGGGGGCAGGTGTACACTGAAGCTTTCTTT. Protein: CSGRGQVYTEAFF.

This chain joins TRBV6-6 and TRBJ2-7; 11 positions agree with TRBD2. This CDR3 has 16 amino acids. With V trimmed by 0 bases and J by 5 bases, 6 bases remained unmatched. Per the germline V gene, CDR1 is MNHNY and CDR2 is SVGAGI (reference sequence). The CDR3: CASSYSTSGRGNEQYF. CDR3 coding DNA: TGTGCCAGCAGTTACTCTACTAGCGGGAGAGGCAACGAGCAGTACTTC.